Presented here are 20 T cell receptor beta chains from one specimen sequenced in a study of T cells in Graves' hyperthyroidism and ophthalmopathy. TCR beta CDR3 region amplification was performed from RNA transcripts. When the TCR CDR3 underwent first-round RT-PCR, the HTBI primer set was used. TCRdb used MiXCR to reprocess the multiplex PCR reads, holding one entry per CDR3 protein. This table holds approximately 360,000 distinct CDR3 sequences, 20% to 25% found once. The sequencing input was blood. Every receptor here comes from a man in his fifties or sixties with Graves' hyperthyroidism.

This clonotype has more than one count but fewer than ten. The chain couples TRBV19 to TRBJ2-5, with 8 bases identical to TRBD2. Germline loops: CDR1 LNHDA, CDR2 SQIVND (reference sequence). The CDR3 spans 14 residues. V lost 5 bases to trimming and J lost 5 bases; unmatched junction nucleotides: 7. The CDR3 coding sequence is TGTGCCAGTAGTCAAAGCGGGAGAGGTGAGACCCAGTACTTC. This encodes CASSQSGRGETQYF.

In this sample, this clonotype turned up once. The J gene is TRBJ2-2, the V gene TRBV19, with TRBD1 matching over 8 bases. J lost 5 bases, V lost 3 bases, and 5 bases had no gene match. This CDR3 spans 15 amino acids. Germline-derived CDR1 and CDR2 are LNHDA and SQIVND (reference sequence). In DNA form, the CDR3 reads TGTGCCAGTAGTATTGGCAGGGGGCGTACCGGGGAGCTGTTTTTT. Translating gives CASSIGRGRTGELFF. Together with reference TRBV19 and TRBJ2-2, the CDR3 gives the full variable domain: DGGITQSPKYLFRKEGQNVTLSCEQNLNHDAMYWYRQDPGQGLRLIYYSQIVNDFQKGDIAEGYSVSREKKESFPLTVTSAQKNPTAFYLCASSIGRGRTGELFFGEGSRLTVL.

This clonotype came up many times. The CDR3 nucleotides read TGTGCCAGCAGTTCAACTAGCGGGAGGTACACCGGGGAGCTGTTTTTT. Translation: CASSSTSGRYTGELFF. The rearrangement uses TRBV12-3 or TRBV12-4 and TRBJ2-2; the match to TRBD2 covers 12 bases. The CDR3 is 16 amino acids. V lost 4 bases and J lost 3; bases outside the gene matches: 3.

This clonotype was observed a handful of times. The chain uses TRBV11-2 and TRBJ1-4; D not resolved. Germline values: CDR1 SGHAT, CDR2 FQNNGV. Trimming cost V 2 bases and J 6 bases, with 7 bases left between them. The CDR3 is 13 amino acids. CDR3 protein: CASSLILYEKLFF. Written as DNA, the CDR3 is TGTGCCAGCAGCTTAATTCTGTATGAAAAACTGTTTTTT. The variable domain in full, completed from reference TRBV11-2 and TRBJ1-4, reads EAGVAQSPRYKIIEKRQSVAFWCNPISGHATLYWYQQILGQGPKLLIQFQNNGVVDDSQLPKDRFSAERLKGVDSTLKIQPAKLEDSAVYLCASSLILYEKLFFGSGTQLSVL.

The chain combines TRBV20-1 with TRBJ2-1; TRBD2 aligns across 12 bases. The CDR3 length is 19 residues. The V and J ends lost 0 bases and 9 bases, in that order; junction bases with no gene match: 18. Germline V lookup: CDR1 DFQATT, CDR2 SNEGSKA (reference sequence). CDR3 nucleotide sequence: TGCAGTGCTAGAGACCGAGACCGTGGGGCTAGCGGGAGGGCCGTTGAGCAGTTCTTC. Its translation is CSARDRDRGASGRAVEQFF.

This clonotype was observed a handful of times. The chain carries TRBV6-1 and TRBJ1-1; tentatively, D is TRBD1 (6 bases). Germline V gene data show CDR1 as MNHNS and CDR2 as SASEGT. This CDR3 contains 15 residues. Trimming pared 6 bases from V and 3 bases from J, leaving 17 bases between. The CDR3 DNA follows: TGTGCCAGCAGCCAGAACCCTACAGGGTACACTGAAGCTTTCTTT. The encoded protein is CASSQNPTGYTEAFF.

V is TRBV28 and J is TRBJ1-1, with D unresolved. The germline V gene has CDR1 MDHEN and CDR2 SYDVKM. With 5 bases removed from V and 6 bases from J, the gap between germline ends came to 10 bases. This CDR3 is built from 12 residues. In nucleotides, the CDR3 is TGTGCCAGCAGTCACCCTCCAGCTGAAGCTTTCTTT. The encoded protein is CASSHPPAEAFF.

This chain joins TRBV10-2 and TRBJ2-7; TRBD1 aligns across 9 bases. Germline CDR1 and CDR2: WSHSY and SAAADI. The junction had 6 bases not matched to a gene; V was cut back by 6 bases and J by 3 bases. This CDR3 region has 14 residues. CDR3 residues: CASRVTGGDYEQYF. CDR3 DNA: TGCGCCAGCAGGGTTACAGGGGGCGACTACGAGCAGTACTTC.

This clonotype was seen a few times. The chain couples TRBV20-1 to TRBJ2-3, with 8 bases identical to TRBD2. The CDR3 has 15 residues. With V trimmed by 4 bases and J by 6 bases, 12 bases remained unmatched. CDR1 is DFQATT, CDR2 SNEGSKA, per germline (reference sequence). CDR3 in DNA: TGCAGTGCTAAACCGGGAGGGCCTGGGTGGGATACGCAGTATTTT. It codes for CSAKPGGPGWDTQYF.

This clonotype has only a few counts. The chain recombines TRBV12-5 with TRBJ1-4, with a possible D match to TRBD1 (6 bases). The CDR3 loop spans 15 amino acids. The germline CDR1 and CDR2 sequences are LGHNT and FRNRAP. V gave up 5 bases and J gave up 5 bases, with 15 bases separating them. CDR3: CASGHREGGNEKLFF. CDR3 DNA: TGTGCTAGTGGTCACAGGGAGGGAGGCAATGAAAAACTGTTTTTT.

The chain recombines TRBV7-9 with TRBJ2-1, with D tentatively TRBD1 or TRBD2 (5 bases each). The CDR3 spans 18 residues. Trimming pared 3 bases from V and 9 bases from J, leaving 27 bases between. Per germline, CDR1 SEHNR and CDR2 FQNEAQ (reference sequence). The CDR3 nucleotides read TGTGCCAGCAGCTTGGGGACCCGACAGTGGGCCCTACTTGCTGAGCAGTTCTTC. Amino acid sequence: CASSLGTRQWALLAEQFF.

This CDR3 reads CASSPLRDEQFF. In nucleotides, the CDR3 is TGTGCCAGCTCACCGCTGCGGGATGAGCAGTTCTTC. This chain links TRBV18 with TRBJ2-1, with a weak D call TRBD2 (5 bases). This CDR3 has 12 residues. Trimming took 3 bases from V and 8 from J, leaving 8 bases between them. Germline V gene sequence: CDR1 KGHSH, CDR2 LQKENI.

This clonotype was counted at least ten times. The rearrangement uses TRBV13 and TRBJ2-5, with 10 nucleotides matching TRBD2. Germline values: CDR1 PRHDT, CDR2 FYEKMQ (reference sequence). This CDR3 region has 15 residues. The V gene end was trimmed by 6 bases and the J gene end by 4 bases; junction bases not matched to a gene: 8. The CDR3 DNA reads TGTGCCAGCAGACTTGCAATAGCGGGAGGAGAGACCCAGTACTTC. Its protein product is CASRLAIAGGETQYF.

Here the CDR3 DNA reads TGTGCCAGTAGTACCAGCAGCTGGGATGAAAAACTGTTTTTT. Protein product: CASSTSSWDEKLFF. The gene calls are TRBV19 and TRBJ1-4; D is unresolved. Per the germline V gene, CDR1 is LNHDA and CDR2 is SQIVND (reference sequence). Trimming took off 4 bases at V and 6 bases at J, with 12 bases between the two ends. The length of the CDR3 is 14 residues.

This clonotype has just a few counts. The V call is TRBV2, the J call TRBJ1-5; D is uncertain. The CDR3 spans 14 residues. From germline, CDR1 is SNHLY and CDR2 FYNNEI. Trimming cost V 0 bases and J 5 bases, with 8 bases left between them. CDR3 region: CASSEAFVYQPQHF. The CDR3 DNA reads as TGTGCCAGCAGTGAAGCGTTTGTGTATCAGCCCCAGCATTTT.

The genes are TRBV29-1 and TRBJ2-5, with 8 nucleotides matching TRBD1. The CDR3 is 12 amino acids. Losses at the gene ends were 7 bases for V and 3 bases for J; bases not matched to a gene: 4. From germline, CDR1 is SQVTM and CDR2 ANQGSEA. The CDR3 DNA is TGCAGCGCCATGACAGGGGAAGAGACCCAGTACTTC. It yields the protein CSAMTGEETQYF.

In nucleotides, the CDR3 is TGCAGTGCTAGATTGGCGGGACAGGGGAGCCACGAGCAGTACTTC. It encodes CSARLAGQGSHEQYF. V usage is TRBV20-1 and J usage is TRBJ2-7; 10 nucleotides agree with TRBD1. J lost 5 bases, V lost 2 bases, and 9 bases had no gene match. Germline lookup yields CDR1 DFQATT and CDR2 SNEGSKA (reference sequence). The CDR3 covers 15 residues.

This chain connects TRBV4-2 to TRBJ2-1; D not resolved. The CDR3 totals 14 residues. CDR1 and CDR2 from the germline V gene are LGHNA and YNFKEQ. Trimming pared 5 bases from V and 4 bases from J, leaving 12 bases between. CDR3 sequence (DNA): TGTGCCAGCAGCTCCTCGCTCGATTACAATGAGCAGTTCTTC. Translating gives CASSSSLDYNEQFF.

This clonotype was recorded at least ten times. This chain links TRBV12-3 or TRBV12-4 with TRBJ1-5; 7 nucleotides line up with TRBD1. CDR3 size: 13 residues. The ends lost 5 bases at V and 7 bases at J; junction bases unmatched: 5. CDR3 loop: CASSPDRAQPQHF. In DNA, the CDR3 is TGTGCCAGCAGTCCTGACAGGGCACAGCCCCAGCATTTT.

This clonotype was counted only a few times. This chain links TRBV28 with TRBJ2-7, with 11 nucleotides matching TRBD1. This CDR3 spans 15 amino acids. The V and J ends lost 4 bases and 4 bases, in that order; junction bases with no gene match: 6. CDR1 is MDHEN, CDR2 SYDVKM, per germline. CDR3 sequence: CASSSSGTGGYEQYF. The DNA for the CDR3 is TGTGCCAGCAGTTCATCCGGGACAGGGGGTTACGAGCAGTACTTC.